This entry is about one TCR beta chain. The antigen remains unidentified. This record comes from a study of cytomegalovirus exposure and HLA in healthy donors. Broader study findings: The tendency of first-cohort TCR clusters to co-occur in the roughly 130 validation repertoires emerged from a later analysis. Most TCR sequences were uncommon, yet certain public TCRs appeared in many donors. Reported performance of the classifier showed diagnosis of cytomegalovirus status with high specificity and sensitivity.

Clones were sequenced by immunoSEQ multiplex PCR, and TCRdb holds only the in-frame ones, with some missing. The table shows hundreds of thousands of clones, with roughly 85% occurring only once. These donors were members of the roughly 110-subject validation cohort, a group separate from the approximately 670-subject first cohort. This TCR derives from a woman under 30 in good health and CMV-seronegative. The sequenced material came from PBMCs.

The CDR3 loop reads CASNRALNTEAFF. As DNA, the CDR3 is TGCGCCAGTAACAGGGCCCTGAACACTGAAGCTTTCTTT. The gene calls are TRBV10-1 and TRBJ1-1; D might be TRBD1 (6 bases). V lost 9 bases and J lost 0, with 11 bases in between. The CDR3 loop spans 13 amino acids. Germline values: CDR1 WNHNN, CDR2 SYGVQD (reference sequence).